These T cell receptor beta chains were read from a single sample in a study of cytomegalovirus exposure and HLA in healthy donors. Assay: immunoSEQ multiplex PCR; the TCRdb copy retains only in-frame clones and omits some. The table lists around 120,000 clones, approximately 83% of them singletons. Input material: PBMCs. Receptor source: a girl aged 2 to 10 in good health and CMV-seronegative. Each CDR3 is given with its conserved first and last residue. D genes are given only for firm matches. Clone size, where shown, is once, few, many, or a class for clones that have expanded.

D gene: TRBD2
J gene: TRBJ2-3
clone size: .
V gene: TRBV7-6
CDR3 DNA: TGTGCCAGCAGTCAAAATAGCGGGAGGGCAGATACGCAGTATTTT
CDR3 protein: CASSQNSGRADTQYF

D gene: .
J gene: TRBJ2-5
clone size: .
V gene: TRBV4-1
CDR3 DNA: TGCGCCAGCAGCCAAGGGCCAGAACAAGAGACCCAGTACTTC
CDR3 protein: CASSQGPEQETQYF

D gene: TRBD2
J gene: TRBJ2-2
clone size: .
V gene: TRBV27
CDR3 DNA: TGTGCCAGCAGAAAAGGACTAGCGGGAGGTCTTAACACCGGGGAGCTGTTTTTT
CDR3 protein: CASRKGLAGGLNTGELFF

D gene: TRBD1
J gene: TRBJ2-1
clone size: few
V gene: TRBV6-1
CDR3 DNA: TGTGCCAGCAAAAGGACAGGCTACAATGAGCAGTTCTTC
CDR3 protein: CASKRTGYNEQFF

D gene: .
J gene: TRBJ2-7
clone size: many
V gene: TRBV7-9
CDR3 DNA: TGTGCCAGCAGCTTACAGGGGTCTTGGGACGAGCAGTACTTC
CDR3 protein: CASSLQGSWDEQYF

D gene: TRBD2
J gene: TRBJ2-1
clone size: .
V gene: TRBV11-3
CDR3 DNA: TGTGCCAGCAGCTTAGGTTATAGCGGGGGAGACAATGAGCAGTTCTTC
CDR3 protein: CASSLGYSGGDNEQFF

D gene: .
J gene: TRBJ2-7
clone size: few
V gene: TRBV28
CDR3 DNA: TGTGCCAGCAGTAGCCAACCACAGGGTGGGGCATTCTACGAGCAGTACTTC
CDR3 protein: CASSSQPQGGAFYEQYF

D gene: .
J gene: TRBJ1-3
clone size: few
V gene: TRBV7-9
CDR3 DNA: TGTGCCAGCAGCTTAGCGGACGGGTGGACAAACTCTGGAAACACCATATATTTT
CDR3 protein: CASSLADGWTNSGNTIYF

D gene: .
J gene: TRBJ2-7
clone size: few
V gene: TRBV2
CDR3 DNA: TGTGCCAGCAGTGTTCAGGGTTACGAGCAGTACTTC
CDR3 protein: CASSVQGYEQYF

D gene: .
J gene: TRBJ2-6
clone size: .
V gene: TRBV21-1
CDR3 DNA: TGTGCCAGCAGCCATAGAACAGGTTCCTCTGGGGCCAACGTCCTGACTTTC
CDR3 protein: CASSHRTGSSGANVLTF

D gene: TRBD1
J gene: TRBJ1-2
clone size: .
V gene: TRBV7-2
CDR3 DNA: TGTGCCAGCAGCTTTGGGACAGGGGGATCGGGCTACACCTTC
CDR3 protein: CASSFGTGGSGYTF

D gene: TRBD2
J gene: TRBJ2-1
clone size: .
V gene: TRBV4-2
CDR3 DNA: TGTGCCAGCAGCCAAAACTTCGAACTAGCGGACAATGAGCAGTTCTTC
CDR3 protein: CASSQNFELADNEQFF

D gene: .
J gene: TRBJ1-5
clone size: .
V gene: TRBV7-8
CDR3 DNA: TGTGCCAGCAGCTTATTTTCGGGGGTCGGCAATCAGCCCCAGCATTTT
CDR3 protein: CASSLFSGVGNQPQHF

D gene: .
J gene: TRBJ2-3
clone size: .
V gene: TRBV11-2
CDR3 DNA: TGTGCCAGCAGGCAGACTATCGCGGATACGCAGTATTTT
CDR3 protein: CASRQTIADTQYF

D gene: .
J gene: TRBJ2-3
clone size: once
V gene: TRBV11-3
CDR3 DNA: TGTGCCAGCAGCTTAGCCCTCAGACAGAAACAACTCACAGATACGCAGTATTTT
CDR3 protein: CASSLALRQKQLTDTQYF

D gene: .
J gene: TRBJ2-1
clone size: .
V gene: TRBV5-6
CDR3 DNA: TGTGCCAGCAGCACGACACCGTCACCCTTGGATGAGCAGTTCTTC
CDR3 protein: CASSTTPSPLDEQFF

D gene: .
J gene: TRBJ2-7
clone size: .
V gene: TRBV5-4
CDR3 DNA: TGTGCCAGCAGCTTGGCACCGGGTCCCTACGAGCAGTACTTC
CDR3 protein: CASSLAPGPYEQYF

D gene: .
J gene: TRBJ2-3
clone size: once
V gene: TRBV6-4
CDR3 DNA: TGTGCCAGCAGTGAGTCGGAGAGCACAGATACGCAGTATTTT
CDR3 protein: CASSESESTDTQYF

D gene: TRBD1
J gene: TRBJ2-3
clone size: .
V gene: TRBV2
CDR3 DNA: TGTGCCGGTACAGGGGGCCGCACAGATACGCAGTATTTT
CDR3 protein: CAGTGGRTDTQYF

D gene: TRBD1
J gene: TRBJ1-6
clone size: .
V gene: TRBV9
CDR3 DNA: TGTGCCAGCGGCGGGACAGGGGGACCCTATAATTCACCCCTCCACTTT
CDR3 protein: CASGGTGGPYNSPLHF

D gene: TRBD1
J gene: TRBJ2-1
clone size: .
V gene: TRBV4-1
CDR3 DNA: TGCGCCAGCAGCCAAGATCCGACAGGGTTTTACAATGAGCAGTTCTTC
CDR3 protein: CASSQDPTGFYNEQFF

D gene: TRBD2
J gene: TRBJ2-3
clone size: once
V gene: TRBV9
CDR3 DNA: TGTGCCAGCAGCGAAGGGACTAGATATCCCACAGATACGCAGTATTTT
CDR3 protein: CASSEGTRYPTDTQYF

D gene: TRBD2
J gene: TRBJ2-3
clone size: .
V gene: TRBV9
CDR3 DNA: TGTGCCAGCAGCCCCCGGGTAGCGGGGCACACAGATACGCAGTATTTT
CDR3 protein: CASSPRVAGHTDTQYF

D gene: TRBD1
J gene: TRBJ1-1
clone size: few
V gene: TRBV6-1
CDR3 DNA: TGTGCCAGCAGTTCTAGGACAGGGGGCACTGAAGCTTTCTTT
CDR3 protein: CASSSRTGGTEAFF

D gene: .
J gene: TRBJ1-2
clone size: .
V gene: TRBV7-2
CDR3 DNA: TGTGCCAGCAGCCAAGACAGGAGATATGGCTACACCTTC
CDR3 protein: CASSQDRRYGYTF

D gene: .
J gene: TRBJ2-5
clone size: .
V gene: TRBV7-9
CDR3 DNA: TGTGCCAGCAGCTCTCAAGAGACCCAGTACTTC
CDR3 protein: CASSSQETQYF